This TCR beta chain was obtained from a study of human T cells and chemical hapten exposure. Study-wide background: Recorded diagnoses among the mostly female patients were alopecia areata, totalis or universalis.

TCRdb independently ran MiXCR on the RACE reads; one entry per CDR3 protein. The table records about 76,000 distinct CDR3 sequences, approximately 13% of them present only once. V was clipped by 5 bases and J by 8 bases, with 13 bases between them. This CDR3 is built from 13 residues. In germline, CDR1 is MDHEN, CDR2 SYDVKM. Time point in this sample: patch test 3, about 24 weeks after DPC sensitization. The treatment was: therapeutic diphenylcyclopropenone sensitization with weekly scalp DPC. This TCR was sampled from a woman between 45 and 65 years old with alopecia areata. Some clones in this sample may be carry-over from other donors' samples. The chain employs TRBV28 and TRBJ1-3, with D perhaps matching TRBD1 (5 bases). The material sequenced was whole blood, taken in connection with sensitization to the hapten diphenylcyclopropenone (DPC). In nucleotides, the CDR3 is TGTGCCAGCAGTCCGGGACCTGGTTACACCATATATTTT. This sequence encodes CASSPGPGYTIYF.